This passage covers 9 T cell receptor beta chains from one sample sequenced in a study of STAT5B mutations in CD4+ large granular lymphocyte leukemia. Measured with immunoSEQ multiplex PCR; TCRdb has only the in-frame clones, and not every one. The sample has more than 30,000 clones, just under 80% seen once. The sequenced sample was CD4+ T cells from blood buffy coats. The source is a human donor in good health.

This rearrangement joins TRBV28 to TRBJ1-6, with D hard to call. CDR3 size: 12 residues. V lost 8 bases to trimming and J lost 4 bases, with 6 bases between them. CDR1 and CDR2 from the germline V gene are MDHEN and SYDVKM. This chain's CDR3 is CASGEYNSPLHF. CDR3 in DNA: TGTGCCAGCGGCGAGTATAATTCACCCCTCCACTTT.

The rearrangement links TRBV6-1 to TRBJ2-1; 10 positions agree with TRBD2. Germline CDR1 MNHNS, CDR2 SASEGT. CDR3 length equals 18 residues. V trimming: 2 bases; J trimming: 4 bases; junction bases outside the gene matches: 11. The DNA of the CDR3 is TGTGCCAGCAGTGAAATAGGACATGGACTAGCGGATTACAATGAGCAGTTCTTC. Its translation: CASSEIGHGLADYNEQFF.

The J gene is TRBJ2-4, the V gene TRBV2; TRBD1 might be the D (5 bases). The CDR3 contains 12 residues. Trimming stripped 4 bases from V and 5 bases from J, with 6 bases between. Germline CDR1 and CDR2: SNHLY and FYNNEI. The CDR3, as DNA: TGTGCCAGCAGTGCGACAGAAAACATTCAGTACTTC. Its protein product is CASSATENIQYF.

The J gene is TRBJ1-1, the V gene TRBV5-5, with D unresolved. The CDR3 covers 13 residues. Trimming pared 4 bases from V and 0 bases from J, leaving 7 bases between. CDR1 is SGHKS and CDR2 is YYEKEE in the germline V gene (reference sequence). The CDR3 region is CASSQAMNTEAFF. The CDR3 DNA sequence: TGTGCCAGCAGCCAAGCTATGAACACTGAAGCTTTCTTT.

V is TRBV6-4 and J is TRBJ2-7, with D possibly matching TRBD1 (6 bases). Germline-derived CDR1 and CDR2 are MRHNA and SNTAGT. The CDR3 loop spans 18 amino acids. V was shortened by 0 bases and J by 0 bases, with 18 bases between the two germline ends. The CDR3 is CASSDSNFHRVSSYEQYF. For the CDR3, the DNA is TGTGCCAGCAGTGACTCGAATTTTCACAGGGTAAGCTCCTACGAGCAGTACTTC.

The rearrangement links TRBV30 to TRBJ2-3; 8 nucleotides align to TRBD2. Losses at the gene ends were 4 bases for V and 4 bases for J; bases not matched to a gene: 4. The CDR3 length is 13 residues. The germline V gene has CDR1 GTSNPN and CDR2 SVGIG (reference sequence). The CDR3 region is CAWTGGGPDTQYF. The CDR3 DNA reads as TGTGCCTGGACGGGAGGGGGACCAGATACGCAGTATTTT.

In DNA form, the CDR3 reads TGTGCCAGCACCCCGGCACCAGACAATGAGCAGTTCTTC. It translates to CASTPAPDNEQFF. V usage is TRBV5-4 and J usage is TRBJ2-1; no reliable D call. This CDR3 comprises 13 residues. CDR1 is SGHNT, CDR2 YYREEE, per germline (reference sequence). V was cut by 6 bases and J by 5 bases, with 12 bases left in between.

The V gene is TRBV14, the J gene TRBJ1-2; tentatively, D is TRBD1 (5 bases). Trimming removed 0 bases at V and 5 bases at J, with 10 bases between. The CDR3 contains 14 residues. Per germline, CDR1 SGHDN and CDR2 FVKESK. CDR3 coding DNA: TGTGCCAGCAGCCAAGATCCGGAGGGGTATGGCTACACCTTC. As protein: CASSQDPEGYGYTF.

The V gene is TRBV7-3, the J gene TRBJ2-1; no definite D call. V lost 5 bases and J lost 8, with 10 bases in between. Germline lookup yields CDR1 SGHTA and CDR2 FQGTGA. This CDR3 spans 12 amino acids. CDR3 protein: CASSRSLHEQFF. The CDR3 nucleotides are TGTGCCAGCAGCCGATCGCTCCATGAGCAGTTCTTC.